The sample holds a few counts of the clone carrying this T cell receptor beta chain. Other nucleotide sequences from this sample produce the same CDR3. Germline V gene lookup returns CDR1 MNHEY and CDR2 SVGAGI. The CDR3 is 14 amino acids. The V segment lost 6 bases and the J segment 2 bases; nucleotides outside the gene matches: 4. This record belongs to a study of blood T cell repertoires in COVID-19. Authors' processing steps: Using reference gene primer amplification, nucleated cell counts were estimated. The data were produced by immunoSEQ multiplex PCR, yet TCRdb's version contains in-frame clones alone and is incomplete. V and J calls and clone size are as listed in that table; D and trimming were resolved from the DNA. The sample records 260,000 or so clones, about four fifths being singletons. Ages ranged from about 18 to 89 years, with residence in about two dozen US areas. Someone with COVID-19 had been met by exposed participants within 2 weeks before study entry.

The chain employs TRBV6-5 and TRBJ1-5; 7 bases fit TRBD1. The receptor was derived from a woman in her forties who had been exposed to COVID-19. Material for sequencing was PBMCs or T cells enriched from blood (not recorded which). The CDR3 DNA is TGTGCCAGCAGAAGGACAGGCCGCAATCAGCCCCAGCATTTT. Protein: CASRRTGRNQPQHF.